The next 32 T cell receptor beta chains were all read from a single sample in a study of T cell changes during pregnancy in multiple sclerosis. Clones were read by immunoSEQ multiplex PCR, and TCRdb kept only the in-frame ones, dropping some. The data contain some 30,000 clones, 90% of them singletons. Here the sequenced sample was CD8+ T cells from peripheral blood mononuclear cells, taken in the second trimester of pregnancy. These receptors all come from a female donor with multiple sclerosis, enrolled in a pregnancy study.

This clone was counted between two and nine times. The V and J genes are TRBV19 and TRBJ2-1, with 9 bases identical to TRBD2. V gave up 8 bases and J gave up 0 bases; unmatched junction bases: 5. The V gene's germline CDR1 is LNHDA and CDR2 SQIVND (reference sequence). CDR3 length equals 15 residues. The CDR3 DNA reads TGTGCCAGTCGGACTAGCGACAGCTCCTACAATGAGCAGTTCTTC. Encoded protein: CASRTSDSSYNEQFF.

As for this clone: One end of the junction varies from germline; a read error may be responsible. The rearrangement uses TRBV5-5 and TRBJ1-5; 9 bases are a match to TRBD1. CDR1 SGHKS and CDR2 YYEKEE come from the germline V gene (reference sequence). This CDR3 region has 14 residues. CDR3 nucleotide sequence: TGTGCCAGCAGCTTGGGTGTTCAGGCCGGACAGGGGCTTTTT. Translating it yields CASSLGVQAGQGLF.

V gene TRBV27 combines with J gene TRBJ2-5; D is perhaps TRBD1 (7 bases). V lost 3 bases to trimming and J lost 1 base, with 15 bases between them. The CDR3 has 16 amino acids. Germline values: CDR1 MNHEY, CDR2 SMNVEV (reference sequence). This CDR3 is CASSLLAGGLQETQYF. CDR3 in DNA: TGTGCCAGCAGTTTGTTGGCAGGGGGACTCCAAGAGACCCAGTACTTC.

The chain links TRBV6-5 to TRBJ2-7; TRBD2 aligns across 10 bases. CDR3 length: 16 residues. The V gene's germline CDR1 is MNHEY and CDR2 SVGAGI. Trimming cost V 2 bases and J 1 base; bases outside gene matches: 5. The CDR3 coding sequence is TGTGCCAGCAGTTACGCCCTAGCGGGGGCTTCCTACGAGCAGTACTTC. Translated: CASSYALAGASYEQYF.

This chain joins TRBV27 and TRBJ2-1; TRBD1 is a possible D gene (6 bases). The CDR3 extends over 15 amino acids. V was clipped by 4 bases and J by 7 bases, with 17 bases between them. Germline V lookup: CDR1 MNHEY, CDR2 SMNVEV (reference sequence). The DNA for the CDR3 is TGTGCCAGCAGTTGGGTTGCGAGACAGGTGAATGAGCAGTTCTTC. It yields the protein CASSWVARQVNEQFF.

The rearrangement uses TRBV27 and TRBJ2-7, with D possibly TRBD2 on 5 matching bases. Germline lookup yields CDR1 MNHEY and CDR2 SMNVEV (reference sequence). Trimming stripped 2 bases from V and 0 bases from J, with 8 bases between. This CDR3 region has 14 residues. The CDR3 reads CASSLVGSSYEQYF. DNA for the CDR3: TGTGCCAGCAGTTTAGTTGGGAGCTCCTACGAGCAGTACTTC.

CDR3 in amino acids: CASSSGQGNTEAFF. The CDR3 region has the DNA TGTGCCAGCAGTTCGGGACAGGGAAACACTGAAGCTTTCTTT. The gene calls are TRBV28 and TRBJ1-1; TRBD1 matches at 9 bases. Trimming cost V 4 bases and J 2 bases; bases outside gene matches: 2. Per germline, CDR1 MDHEN and CDR2 SYDVKM. The CDR3 has 14 residues.

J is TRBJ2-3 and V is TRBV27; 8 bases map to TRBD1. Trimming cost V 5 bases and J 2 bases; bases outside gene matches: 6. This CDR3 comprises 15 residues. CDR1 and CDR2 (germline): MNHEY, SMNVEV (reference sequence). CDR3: CASSPRQGFTDTQYF. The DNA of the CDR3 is TGTGCCAGCAGTCCACGACAGGGGTTCACAGATACGCAGTATTTT.

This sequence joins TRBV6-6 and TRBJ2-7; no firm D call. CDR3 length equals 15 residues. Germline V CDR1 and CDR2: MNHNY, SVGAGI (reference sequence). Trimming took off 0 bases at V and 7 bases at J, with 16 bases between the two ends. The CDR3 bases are TGTGCCAGCAGTTACTCGAGGAGTAGCTTAGGAGAGCAGTACTTC. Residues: CASSYSRSSLGEQYF.

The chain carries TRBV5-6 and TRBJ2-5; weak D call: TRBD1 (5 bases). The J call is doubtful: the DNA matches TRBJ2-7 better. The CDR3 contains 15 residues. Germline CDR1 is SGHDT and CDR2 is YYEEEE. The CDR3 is CASSLAQGVISEQYF. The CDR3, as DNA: TGTGCCAGCAGCTTGGCCCAGGGCGTGATAAGCGAGCAGTACTTC.

In DNA form, the CDR3 reads TGCGCCAGCAGCTTGGGACGGTGGCGGGAAACAGGCAATGAGCAGTTCTTC. Amino acid sequence: CASSLGRWRETGNEQFF. V gene TRBV5-1 combines with J gene TRBJ2-1, with D possibly being TRBD2 (6 bases). V lost 0 bases, J lost 6 bases, and 19 bases lay in between. This CDR3 spans 17 amino acids. Germline values: CDR1 SGHRS, CDR2 YFSETQ.

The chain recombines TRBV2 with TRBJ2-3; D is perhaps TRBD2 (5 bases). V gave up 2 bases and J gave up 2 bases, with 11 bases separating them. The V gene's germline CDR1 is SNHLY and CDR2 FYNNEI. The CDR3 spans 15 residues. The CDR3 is CASSESGVNTDTQYF. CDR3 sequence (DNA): TGTGCCAGCAGTGAATCCGGGGTAAACACAGATACGCAGTATTTT.

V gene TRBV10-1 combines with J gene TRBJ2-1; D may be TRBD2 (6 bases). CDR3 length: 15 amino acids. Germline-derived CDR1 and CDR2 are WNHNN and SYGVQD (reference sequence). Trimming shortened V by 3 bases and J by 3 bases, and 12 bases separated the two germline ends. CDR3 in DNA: TGCGCCAGCAGTGATGGCGGGAACGACTACAATGAGCAGTTCTTC. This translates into CASSDGGNDYNEQFF.

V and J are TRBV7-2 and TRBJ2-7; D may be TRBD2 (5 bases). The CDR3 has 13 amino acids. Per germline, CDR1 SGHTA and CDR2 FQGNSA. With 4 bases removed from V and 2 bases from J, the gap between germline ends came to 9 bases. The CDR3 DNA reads TGTGCCAGCAGCTCCCCGGGGACCTACGAGCAGTACTTC. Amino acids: CASSSPGTYEQYF.

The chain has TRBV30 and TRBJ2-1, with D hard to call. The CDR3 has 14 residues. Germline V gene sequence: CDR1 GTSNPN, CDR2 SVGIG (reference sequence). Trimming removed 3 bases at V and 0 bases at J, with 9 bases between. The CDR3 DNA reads TGTGCCTGGAGCGTCACTGTCTCCTACAATGAGCAGTTCTTC. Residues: CAWSVTVSYNEQFF.

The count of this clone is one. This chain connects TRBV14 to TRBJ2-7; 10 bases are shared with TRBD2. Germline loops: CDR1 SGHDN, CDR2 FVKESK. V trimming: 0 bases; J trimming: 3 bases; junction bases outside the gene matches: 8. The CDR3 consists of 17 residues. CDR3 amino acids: CASSQDFMASGSYEQYF. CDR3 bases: TGTGCCAGCAGCCAAGATTTTATGGCTAGCGGGAGCTACGAGCAGTACTTC. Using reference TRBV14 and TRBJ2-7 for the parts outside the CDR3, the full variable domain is EAGVTQFPSHSVIEKGQTVTLRCDPISGHDNLYWYRRVMGKEIKFLLHFVKESKQDESGMPNNRFLAERTGGTYSTLKVQPAELEDSGVYFCASSQDFMASGSYEQYFGPGTRLTVT.

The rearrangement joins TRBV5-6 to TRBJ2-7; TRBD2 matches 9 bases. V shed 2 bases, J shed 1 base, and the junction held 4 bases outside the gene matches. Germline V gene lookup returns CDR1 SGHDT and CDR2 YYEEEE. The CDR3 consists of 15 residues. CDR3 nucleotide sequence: TGTGCCAGCAGCTTAGAGACTAGCGGTTCCTACGAGCAGTACTTC. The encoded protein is CASSLETSGSYEQYF.

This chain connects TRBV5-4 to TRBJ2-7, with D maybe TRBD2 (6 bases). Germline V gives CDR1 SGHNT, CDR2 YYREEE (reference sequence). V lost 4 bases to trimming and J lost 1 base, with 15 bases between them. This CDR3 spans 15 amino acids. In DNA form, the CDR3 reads TGTGCCAGCAGCCACGGCGAGGGAGGTTCCTACGAGCAGTACTTC. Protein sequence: CASSHGEGGSYEQYF.

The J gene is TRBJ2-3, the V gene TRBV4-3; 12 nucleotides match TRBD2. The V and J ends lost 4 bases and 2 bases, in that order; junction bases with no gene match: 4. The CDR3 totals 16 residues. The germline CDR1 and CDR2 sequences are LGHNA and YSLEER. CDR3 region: CASSLRTSGTTDTQYF. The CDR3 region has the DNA TGCGCCAGCAGCCTCCGGACTAGCGGGACCACAGATACGCAGTATTTT.

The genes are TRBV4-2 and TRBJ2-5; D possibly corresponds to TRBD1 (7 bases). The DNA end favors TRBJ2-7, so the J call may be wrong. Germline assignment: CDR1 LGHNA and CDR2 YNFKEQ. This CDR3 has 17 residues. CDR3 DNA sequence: TGTGCCAGCAGCCACGCTAGCGACAGGGCCCACTTCTACGAGCAGTACTTC. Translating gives CASSHASDRAHFYEQYF.

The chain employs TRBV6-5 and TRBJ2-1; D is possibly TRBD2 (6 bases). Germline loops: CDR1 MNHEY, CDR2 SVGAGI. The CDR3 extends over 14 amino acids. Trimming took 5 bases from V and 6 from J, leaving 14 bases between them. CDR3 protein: CASSTRLDPNEQFF. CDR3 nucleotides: TGTGCCAGCAGTACCCGACTAGATCCCAATGAGCAGTTCTTC.

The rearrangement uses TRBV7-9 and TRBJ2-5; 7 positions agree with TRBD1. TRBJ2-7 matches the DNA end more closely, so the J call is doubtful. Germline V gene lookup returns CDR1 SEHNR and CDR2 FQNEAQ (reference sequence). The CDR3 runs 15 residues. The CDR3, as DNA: TGTGCCAGCAGCTTAGGCAGGGGGATTTCCTACGAGCAGTACTTC. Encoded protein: CASSLGRGISYEQYF.

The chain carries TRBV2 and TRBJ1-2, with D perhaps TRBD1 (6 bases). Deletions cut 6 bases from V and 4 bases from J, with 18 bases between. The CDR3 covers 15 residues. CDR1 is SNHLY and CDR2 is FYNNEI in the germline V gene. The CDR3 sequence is CASRMGVGRGYGYTF. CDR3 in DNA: TGTGCCAGCAGGATGGGGGTAGGCAGGGGCTATGGCTACACCTTC.

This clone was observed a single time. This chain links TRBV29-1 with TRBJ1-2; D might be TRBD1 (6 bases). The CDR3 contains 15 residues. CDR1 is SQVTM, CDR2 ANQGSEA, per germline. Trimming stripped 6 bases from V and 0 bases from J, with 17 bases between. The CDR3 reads CSVGGGRPSNYGYTF. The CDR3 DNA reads TGCAGCGTGGGTGGGGGCAGGCCATCTAACTATGGCTACACCTTC. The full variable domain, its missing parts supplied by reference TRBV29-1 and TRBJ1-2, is SAVISQKPSRDICQRGTSLTIQCQVDSQVTMMFWYRQQPGQSLTLIATANQGSEATYESGFVIDKFPISRPNLTFSTLTVSNMSPEDSSIYLCSVGGGRPSNYGYTFGSGTRLTVV.

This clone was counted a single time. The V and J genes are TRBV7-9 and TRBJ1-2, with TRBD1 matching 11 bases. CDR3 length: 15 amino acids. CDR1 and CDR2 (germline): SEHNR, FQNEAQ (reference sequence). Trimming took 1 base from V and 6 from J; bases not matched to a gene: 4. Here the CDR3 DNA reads TGTGCCAGCAGCTTAGGGACAGGGGGCCGAGATGGCTACACCTTC. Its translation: CASSLGTGGRDGYTF.

In nucleotides, the CDR3 is TGTGCCAGCAGCCATAGGGACAGCCCTACTAGCACAGATACGCAGTATTTT. This gives the protein CASSHRDSPTSTDTQYF. This sequence joins TRBV5-4 and TRBJ2-3; 7 bases match TRBD1. Losses at the gene ends were 4 bases for V and 0 bases for J; bases not matched to a gene: 11. The CDR3 contains 17 residues. The germline CDR1 and CDR2 sequences are SGHNT and YYREEE (reference sequence).

The CDR3 is CATQLAKGPDTQYF. The CDR3 DNA reads as TGTGCCACCCAACTAGCAAAGGGCCCAGATACGCAGTATTTT. This sequence joins TRBV28 and TRBJ2-3; tentatively, D is TRBD2 (6 bases). V was pared by 10 bases and J by 4 bases, with 18 bases between. The CDR3 runs 14 residues. Germline V CDR1 and CDR2: MDHEN, SYDVKM.

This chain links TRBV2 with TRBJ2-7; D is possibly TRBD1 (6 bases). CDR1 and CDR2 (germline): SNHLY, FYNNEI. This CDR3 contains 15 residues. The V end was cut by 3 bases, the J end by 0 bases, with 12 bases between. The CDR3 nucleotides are TGTGCCAGCAGTGAGGGGGCAGGGAGCTCCTACGAGCAGTACTTC. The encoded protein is CASSEGAGSSYEQYF.

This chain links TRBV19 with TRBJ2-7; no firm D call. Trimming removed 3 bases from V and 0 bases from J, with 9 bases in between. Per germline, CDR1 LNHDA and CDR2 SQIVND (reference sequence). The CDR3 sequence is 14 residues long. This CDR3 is CASSIRGSSYEQYF. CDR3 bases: TGTGCCAGTAGTATCCGTGGTAGCTCCTACGAGCAGTACTTC.

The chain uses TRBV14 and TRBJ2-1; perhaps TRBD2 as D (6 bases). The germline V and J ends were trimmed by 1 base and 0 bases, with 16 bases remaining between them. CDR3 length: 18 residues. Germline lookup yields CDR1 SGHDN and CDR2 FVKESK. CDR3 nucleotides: TGTGCCAGCAGCCAAGCGGCGGGATGCTCCTGCTCCTACAATGAGCAGTTCTTC. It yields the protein CASSQAAGCSCSYNEQFF. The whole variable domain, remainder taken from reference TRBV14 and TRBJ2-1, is EAGVTQFPSHSVIEKGQTVTLRCDPISGHDNLYWYRRVMGKEIKFLLHFVKESKQDESGMPNNRFLAERTGGTYSTLKVQPAELEDSGVYFCASSQAAGCSCSYNEQFFGPGTRLTVL.

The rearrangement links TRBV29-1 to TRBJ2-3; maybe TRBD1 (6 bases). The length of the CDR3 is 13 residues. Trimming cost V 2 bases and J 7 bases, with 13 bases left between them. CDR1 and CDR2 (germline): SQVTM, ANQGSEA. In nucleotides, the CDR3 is TGCAGCGTTGAACCCAGGGGCGAGAATACGCAGTATTTT. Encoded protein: CSVEPRGENTQYF.

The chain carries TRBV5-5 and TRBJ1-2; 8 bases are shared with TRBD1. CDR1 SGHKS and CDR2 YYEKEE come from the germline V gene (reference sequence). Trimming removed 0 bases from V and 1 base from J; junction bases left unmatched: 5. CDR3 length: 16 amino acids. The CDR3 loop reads CASSLAPGGDNYGYTF. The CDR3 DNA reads TGTGCCAGCAGCTTGGCTCCAGGGGGCGATAACTATGGCTACACCTTC.